These 18 T cell receptor beta chains were all obtained from the same sample, sequenced in a study of T cells in localized non-small cell lung cancer. The data were produced by immunoSEQ multiplex PCR, yet TCRdb's version contains in-frame clones alone and is incomplete. The sample shows roughly 35,000 clones, approximately 90% of them seen only once. The material sequenced was peripheral blood, taken before any cancer treatment. These receptors originate from a female donor over 55 with stage I lung adenocarcinoma.

The genes are TRBV5-1 and TRBJ2-3; 8 nucleotides agree with TRBD2. CDR3 length equals 15 residues. Germline CDR1 reads SGHRS; CDR2 reads YFSETQ. V lost 4 bases, J lost 2 bases, and 6 bases stayed unmatched. The CDR3 DNA is TGCGCCAGCAGCCCTGTAGCGGGGAACACAGATACGCAGTATTTT. Translating it yields CASSPVAGNTDTQYF.

The count of this clone is one. The rearrangement uses TRBV18 and TRBJ1-6; a possible D gene is TRBD1 (5 bases). This CDR3 spans 18 amino acids. V was cut by 3 bases and J by 3 bases, with 18 bases left in between. From germline, CDR1 is KGHSH and CDR2 LQKENI. CDR3 sequence (DNA): TGTGCCAGCTCACCGGGGCCCATCAGCCGGGGCTATAATTCACCCCTCCACTTT. It specifies CASSPGPISRGYNSPLHF.

The chain links TRBV11-2 to TRBJ1-2; 7 positions match TRBD1. Unmatched junction bases numbered 6, after V lost 5 bases and J lost 6 bases. The V gene's germline CDR1 is SGHAT and CDR2 FQNNGV. This CDR3 contains 13 residues. The CDR3 reads CASSLNGQDGYTF. For the CDR3, the DNA is TGTGCCAGCAGCCTAAACGGACAGGATGGCTACACCTTC. The variable domain in full, completed from reference TRBV11-2 and TRBJ1-2, reads EAGVAQSPRYKIIEKRQSVAFWCNPISGHATLYWYQQILGQGPKLLIQFQNNGVVDDSQLPKDRFSAERLKGVDSTLKIQPAKLEDSAVYLCASSLNGQDGYTFGSGTRLTVV.

This sequence joins TRBV10-3 and TRBJ2-3, with TRBD2 as a possible D gene (6 bases). The CDR3 extends over 15 amino acids. The germline V gene encodes CDR1 ENHRY and CDR2 SYGVKD. V was cut by 4 bases and J by 0 bases, with 11 bases left in between. The CDR3 nucleotides are TGTGCCATCAGTGCGGAGGCGGGGAGCACAGATACGCAGTATTTT. It is translated as CAISAEAGSTDTQYF.

The chain couples TRBV27 to TRBJ1-1, with 7 bases fitting TRBD1. CDR1 is MNHEY and CDR2 is SMNVEV in the germline V gene (reference sequence). Trimming cost V 4 bases and J 11 bases; bases outside gene matches: 13. This CDR3 is built from 14 residues. The CDR3 region is CASSSRTGPSPAFF. CDR3 nucleotides: TGTGCCAGCAGTTCCCGGACAGGTCCTTCGCCGGCTTTCTTT.

V and J are TRBV19 and TRBJ2-1, with 9 positions matching TRBD1. This CDR3 comprises 14 residues. Germline loops: CDR1 LNHDA, CDR2 SQIVND (reference sequence). J lost 7 bases, V lost 8 bases, and 9 bases had no gene match. CDR3 region: CASCRDRDINEQFF. The DNA for the CDR3 is TGTGCCAGTTGCCGGGACAGGGATATAAATGAGCAGTTCTTC.

This rearrangement joins TRBV10-1 to TRBJ1-5; the D is unclear. The CDR3 has 11 amino acids. Trimming left V 6 bases short and J 5 bases short, with 5 bases between. Germline V gene sequence: CDR1 WNHNN, CDR2 SYGVQD (reference sequence). As DNA, the CDR3 is TGCGCCAGCAGAAAGTATCAGCCCCAGCATTTT. This sequence encodes CASRKYQPQHF.

CDR3 nucleotide sequence: TGCGCCAGCAGCTTGCGTACTGGCAGGGGGGGCACTGAAGCTTTCTTT. It yields the protein CASSLRTGRGGTEAFF. The chain uses TRBV5-1 and TRBJ1-1; 7 bases fit TRBD1. After removal of 1 base from V and 4 bases from J, the junction contained 10 bases not matched to a gene. Germline CDR1 reads SGHRS; CDR2 reads YFSETQ. The CDR3 length is 16 residues.

This chain connects TRBV5-1 to TRBJ2-3, with TRBD2 identical over 11 bases. Trimming at V came to 4 bases and at J to 3 bases, leaving 10 bases not matched to a gene. There are 17 residues in the CDR3. Per the germline V gene, CDR1 is SGHRS and CDR2 is YFSETQ. The CDR3 DNA is TGCGCCAGCAGCGAGGCTAGCGGGGGGTTAGCTACAGATACGCAGTATTTT. Its translation: CASSEASGGLATDTQYF. Supplemented by reference TRBV5-1 and TRBJ2-3, the full variable domain reads KAGVTQTPRYLIKTRGQQVTLSCSPISGHRSVSWYQQTPGQGLQFLFEYFSETQRNKGNFPGRFSGRQFSNSRSEMNVSTLELGDSALYLCASSEASGGLATDTQYFGPGTRLTVL.

V is TRBV9 and J is TRBJ2-3; no definite D call. This CDR3 region has 16 residues. CDR1 is SGDLS and CDR2 is YYNGEE in the germline V gene. Deletions cut 0 bases from V and 3 bases from J, with 14 bases between. The chain's CDR3 is CASSVGGSWLTDTQYF. The CDR3 DNA reads as TGTGCCAGCAGCGTAGGTGGGTCGTGGTTGACAGATACGCAGTATTTT.

The rearrangement links TRBV6-1 to TRBJ1-1; TRBD1 agrees at 7 bases. Germline V gene data show CDR1 as MNHNS and CDR2 as SASEGT. The CDR3 has 14 amino acids. The junction had 7 bases not matched to a gene; V was cut back by 5 bases and J by 4 bases. CDR3 sequence reads: CASSPTGEGTEAFF. Written as DNA, the CDR3 is TGTGCCAGCAGTCCTACAGGGGAGGGCACTGAAGCTTTCTTT.

The count of this clone is one. The CDR3 reads CASSWTSGGALDTQYF. The CDR3 region has the DNA TGCGCCAGCAGCTGGACTAGCGGGGGGGCTTTAGATACGCAGTATTTT. V and J are TRBV5-1 and TRBJ2-3, with 15 bases matching TRBD2. The CDR3 contains 16 residues. Germline CDR1 and CDR2: SGHRS and YFSETQ. After removal of 3 bases from V and 5 bases from J, the junction contained 4 bases not matched to a gene.

The rearrangement uses TRBV11-2 and TRBJ1-1; no definite D call. The CDR3 is 14 amino acids. Per germline, CDR1 SGHAT and CDR2 FQNNGV. Trimming shortened V by 3 bases and J by 4 bases, and 12 bases separated the two germline ends. The CDR3 sequence is CASSFSPGGTEAFF. The CDR3 DNA is TGTGCCAGCAGCTTTTCCCCCGGTGGCACTGAAGCTTTCTTT.

The chain combines TRBV6-5 with TRBJ2-4; D possibly corresponds to TRBD1 (6 bases). Germline V CDR1 and CDR2: MNHEY, SVGAGI. V lost 4 bases and J 5 bases, leaving 9 bases between the germline ends. The CDR3 contains 13 residues. The CDR3 here is CASSLQGENIQYF. The DNA of the CDR3 is TGTGCCAGCAGTTTACAGGGTGAAAACATTCAGTACTTC.

V and J are TRBV28 and TRBJ1-4, with a possible D match to TRBD1 (5 bases). V was trimmed by 4 bases and J by 2 bases, leaving 17 bases between them. The V gene's germline CDR1 is MDHEN and CDR2 SYDVKM. The CDR3 sequence is 17 residues long. The CDR3 reads CASSYPQGGWTNEKLFF. In DNA, the CDR3 is TGTGCCAGCAGTTATCCGCAGGGAGGATGGACTAATGAAAAACTGTTTTTT.

This clone was observed a single time. The chain recombines TRBV6-5 with TRBJ1-2; 11 nucleotides match TRBD1. CDR1 MNHEY and CDR2 SVGAGI come from the germline V gene. This CDR3 is 16 amino acids long. The V gene end was trimmed by 4 bases and the J gene end by 5 bases; junction bases not matched to a gene: 9. In DNA form, the CDR3 reads TGTGCCAGCAGTTCCAGCGGACAGGGGGCGCGGTATGGCTACACCTTC. The encoded protein is CASSSSGQGARYGYTF.

The V gene is TRBV27, the J gene TRBJ1-2; TRBD1 aligns across 7 bases. J lost 0 bases, V lost 3 bases, and 7 bases had no gene match. The CDR3 totals 16 residues. Germline CDR1 and CDR2: MNHEY and SMNVEV (reference sequence). DNA for the CDR3: TGTGCCAGCAGTTTGCTGGGGGACAGCCCTAACTATGGCTACACCTTC. Translated: CASSLLGDSPNYGYTF.

The chain combines TRBV10-2 with TRBJ1-5; TRBD1 might be the D (6 bases). V was trimmed by 0 bases and J by 1 base, leaving 10 bases between them. CDR1 is WSHSY, CDR2 SAAADI, per germline. This CDR3 is built from 16 residues. This chain's CDR3 is CASSESGGASNQPQHF. The CDR3 DNA reads TGCGCCAGCAGTGAGTCGGGGGGGGCGAGCAATCAGCCCCAGCATTTT.